This T cell receptor (beta chain) is from a study of blood T cell repertoires in COVID-19. Study as a whole: The United States, Italy and Spain were the sources of the acute and convalescent COVID-19 samples. The analysed material was cDNA or gDNA that came from T cells, B-cell-depleted T cells, or PBMCs.

Trimming removed 7 bases at V and 0 bases at J, with 12 bases between. The germline CDR1 and CDR2 sequences are LNHDA and SQIVND (reference sequence). The CDR3 runs 14 residues. Original handling: It was from reference gene primer amplification that nucleated cell counts were estimated. Using immunoSEQ multiplex PCR, the repertoire was profiled, and TCRdb retains in-frame clones only, with some absent. V and J calls and clone size are those listed in that table; D and trimming were worked out from the DNA. This repertoire shows about 60,000 clones, roughly 85% found once; its top ten account for over 40%.

Sequencing was carried out using peripheral blood. This TCR was sampled from a human donor in a cohort sampled during active COVID-19. The chain recombines TRBV19 with TRBJ1-2, with D perhaps matching TRBD1 (5 bases). CDR3 DNA: TGTGCCAGTACCAAAACAGGAGCTAACTATGGCTACACCTTC. It encodes CASTKTGANYGYTF. The full variable domain, with the rest looked up from reference TRBV19 and TRBJ1-2, is DGGITQSPKYLFRKEGQNVTLSCEQNLNHDAMYWYRQDPGQGLRLIYYSQIVNDFQKGDIAEGYSVSREKKESFPLTVTSAQKNPTAFYLCASTKTGANYGYTFGSGTRLTVV.